This passage covers 5 T cell receptor beta chains from one sample sequenced in a study of blood T cell repertoires in COVID-19. The assay was immunoSEQ multiplex PCR, and TCRdb's table has in-frame clones only and misses some. The sample includes about 150,000 clones, over 75% seen only once; the top ten take around an eighth. What was sequenced was peripheral blood. All receptors come from a young man with COVID-19, enrolled during active disease.

As to this clone: This sample includes further DNA sequences coding for the same CDR3. The chain couples TRBV19 to TRBJ2-7, with D perhaps TRBD1 (6 bases). The CDR3 runs 14 residues. V gave up 3 bases and J gave up 0 bases, with 9 bases separating them. From germline, CDR1 is LNHDA and CDR2 SQIVND (reference sequence). DNA of the CDR3: TGTGCCAGTAGTATTGGGGGCTCCTCCTACGAGCAGTACTTC. The encoded protein is CASSIGGSSYEQYF.

Of note for this clone: The junction and the germline gene differ at one end; a read error may be behind it. The V call is TRBV11-2, the J call TRBJ1-4; TRBD1 is a possible D gene (5 bases). CDR3 length: 16 amino acids. Germline V gene data show CDR1 as SGHAT and CDR2 as FQNNGV. The CDR3 is CASSLAQGSTGEKLLF. The CDR3, as DNA: TGTGCCAGCAGCTTAGCCCAGGGCTCAACTGGTGAAAAACTGCTTTTT.

This chain joins TRBV9 and TRBJ1-3; D is uncertain. Germline assignment: CDR1 SGDLS and CDR2 YYNGEE. The CDR3 totals 13 residues. Trimming left V 7 bases short and J 0 bases short, with 8 bases between. The CDR3 sequence is CASRSVSGNTIYF. CDR3 nucleotide sequence: TGTGCCAGCCGAAGCGTCTCTGGAAACACCATATATTTT.

This chain uses TRBV24-1 with TRBJ2-3; 7 bases match TRBD1. V dropped 5 bases and J dropped 3; count of bases not matched to a gene: 4. This CDR3 has 14 residues. Germline V gives CDR1 KGHDR, CDR2 SFDVKD. The DNA for the CDR3 is TGTGCCACCAGTGGTTCAGGGGGTACAGATACGCAGTATTTT. This encodes CATSGSGGTDTQYF.

The chain links TRBV7-8 to TRBJ2-7, with D possibly TRBD2 on 6 matching bases. Trimming cost V 2 bases and J 6 bases, with 8 bases left between them. Germline lookup yields CDR1 SGHVS and CDR2 FQNEAQ. The CDR3 consists of 12 residues. This chain's CDR3 is CASSLWEVEQYF. For the CDR3, the DNA is TGTGCCAGCAGCTTATGGGAGGTCGAGCAGTACTTC.